Here is one T cell receptor (beta chain) with its context. V was pared by 0 bases and J by 5 bases, with 3 bases of the junction left unmatched. The CDR3 length is 15 residues. Looked up from germline, CDR1 is SGHRS and CDR2 is YFSETQ. The source of the sample is a study of blood T cell repertoires in COVID-19. On the study more broadly: There were acute and convalescent COVID-19 samples, and they came from the United States, Italy and Spain. The cDNA or gDNA used as material had been derived from T cells, B-cell-depleted T cells, or PBMCs.

Original methodology: Estimates of nucleated cell counts were drawn from the amplification of reference gene primers. Profiled with immunoSEQ multiplex PCR; TCRdb holds only in-frame clones, not every one. V, J and clone size are those of that table, while D and trimming were read from the DNA. This sample yields approximately 430,000 clones, of which just over 85% are seen a single time; over 1.3% belongs to the top ten. The chain carries TRBV5-1 and TRBJ2-7, with 12 bases matching TRBD2. The source of this sequence is a woman aged 30 to 39 with active or convalescent COVID-19. The sequencing input was peripheral blood. CDR3 region: CASSLGRLAGDEQYF. The CDR3 DNA sequence: TGCGCCAGCAGCTTGGGTCGACTAGCGGGAGACGAGCAGTACTTC.